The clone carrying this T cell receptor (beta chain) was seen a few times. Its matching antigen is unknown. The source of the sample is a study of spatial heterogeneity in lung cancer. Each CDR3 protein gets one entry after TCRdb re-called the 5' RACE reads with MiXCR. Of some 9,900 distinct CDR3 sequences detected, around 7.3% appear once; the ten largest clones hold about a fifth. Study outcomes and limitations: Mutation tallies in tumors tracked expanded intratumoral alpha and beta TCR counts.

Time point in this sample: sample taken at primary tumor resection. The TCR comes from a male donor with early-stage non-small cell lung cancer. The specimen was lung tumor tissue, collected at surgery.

CDR3 nucleotides: TGCAGTGCTAGATCCCGGGGCGCCGGGGAGCTGTTTTTT. Translating it yields CSARSRGAGELFF. The V and J genes are TRBV20-1 and TRBJ2-2; possibly TRBD1 or TRBD2 for D (5 bases each). The CDR3 spans 13 residues. The V gene's germline CDR1 is DFQATT and CDR2 SNEGSKA (reference sequence). Trimming took off 2 bases at V and 6 bases at J, with 10 bases between the two ends.